Included here is one T cell receptor (beta chain) sequence, with context. This sample is part of a study of blood T cell repertoires in COVID-19. Germline V gives CDR1 SGHVS, CDR2 FQNEAQ. There are 11 residues in the CDR3. Trimming pared 8 bases from V and 5 bases from J, leaving 6 bases between. The data were produced by immunoSEQ multiplex PCR, yet TCRdb's version contains in-frame clones alone and is incomplete. The profile shows 45,000 to 70,000 clones, around 91% of them singletons. The specimen was peripheral blood. The source is a woman in her sixties with active COVID-19. J is TRBJ1-4 and V is TRBV7-8; no definite D call. The CDR3: CASSRNEKLFF. The CDR3 bases are TGTGCCAGCTCACGGAATGAAAAACTGTTTTTT.